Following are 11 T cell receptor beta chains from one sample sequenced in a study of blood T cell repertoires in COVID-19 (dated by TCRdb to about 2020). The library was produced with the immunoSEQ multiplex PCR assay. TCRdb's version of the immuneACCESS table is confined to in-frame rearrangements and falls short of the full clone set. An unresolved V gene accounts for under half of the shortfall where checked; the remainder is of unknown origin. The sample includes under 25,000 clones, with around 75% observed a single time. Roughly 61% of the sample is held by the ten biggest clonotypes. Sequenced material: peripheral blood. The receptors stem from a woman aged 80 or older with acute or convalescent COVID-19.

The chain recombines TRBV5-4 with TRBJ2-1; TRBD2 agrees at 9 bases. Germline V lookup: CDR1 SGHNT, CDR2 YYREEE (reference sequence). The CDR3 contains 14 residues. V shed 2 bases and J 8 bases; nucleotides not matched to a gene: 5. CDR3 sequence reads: CASSFPGLAYEQFF. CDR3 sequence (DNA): TGTGCCAGCAGCTTCCCGGGACTAGCATATGAGCAGTTCTTC.

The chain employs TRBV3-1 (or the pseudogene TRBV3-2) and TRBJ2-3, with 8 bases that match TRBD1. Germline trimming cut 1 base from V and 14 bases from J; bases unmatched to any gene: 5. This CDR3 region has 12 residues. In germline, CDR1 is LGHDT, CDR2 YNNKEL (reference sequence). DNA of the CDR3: TGTGCCAGCAGCCAAGGGACAGGGTTTAGGTATTTT. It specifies CASSQGTGFRYF.

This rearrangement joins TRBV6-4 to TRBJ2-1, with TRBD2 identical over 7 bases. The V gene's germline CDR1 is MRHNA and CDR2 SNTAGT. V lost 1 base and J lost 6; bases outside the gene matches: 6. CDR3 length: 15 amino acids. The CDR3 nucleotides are TGTGCCAGCAGTGACTGGTCGGGAGGTCGCAATGAGCAGTTCTTC. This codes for CASSDWSGGRNEQFF.

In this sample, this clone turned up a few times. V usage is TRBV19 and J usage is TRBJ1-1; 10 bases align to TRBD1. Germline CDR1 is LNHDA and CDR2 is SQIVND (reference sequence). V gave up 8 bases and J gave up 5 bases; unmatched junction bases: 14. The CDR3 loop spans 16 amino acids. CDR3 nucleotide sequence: TGTGCCAGTGCCAATCCGAGAAGGACAGGGGGAACTGAAGCTTTCTTT. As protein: CASANPRRTGGTEAFF.

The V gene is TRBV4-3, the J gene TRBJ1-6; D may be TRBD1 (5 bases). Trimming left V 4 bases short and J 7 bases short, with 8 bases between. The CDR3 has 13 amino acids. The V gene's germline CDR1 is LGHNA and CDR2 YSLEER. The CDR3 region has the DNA TGCGCCAGCAGCCTAGGGGTAAATTCACCCCTCCACTTT. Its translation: CASSLGVNSPLHF.

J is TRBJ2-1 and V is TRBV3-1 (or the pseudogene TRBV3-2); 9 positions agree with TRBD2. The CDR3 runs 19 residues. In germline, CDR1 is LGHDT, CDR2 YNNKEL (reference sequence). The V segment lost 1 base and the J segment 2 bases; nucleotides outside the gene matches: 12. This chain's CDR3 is CASSQALRGLAEPYNEQFF. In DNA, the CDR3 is TGTGCCAGCAGCCAAGCCCTCAGGGGACTAGCAGAACCCTACAATGAGCAGTTCTTC.

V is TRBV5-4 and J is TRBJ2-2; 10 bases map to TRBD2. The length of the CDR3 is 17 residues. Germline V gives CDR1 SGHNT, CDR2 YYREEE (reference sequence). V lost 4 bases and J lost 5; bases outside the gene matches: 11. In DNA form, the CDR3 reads TGTGCCAGCAGCCCCGGGGTAGCGGGAGGTTCTACCGGGGAGCTGTTTTTT. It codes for CASSPGVAGGSTGELFF.

The DNA for the CDR3 is TGTGCCAGCTCACCCGGGGTCTCCTACGAGCAGTACTTC. It specifies CASSPGVSYEQYF. This chain links TRBV18 with TRBJ2-7, with D possibly being TRBD2 (5 bases). Trimming cost V 3 bases and J 0 bases, with 6 bases left between them. CDR3 length: 13 amino acids. CDR1 KGHSH and CDR2 LQKENI come from the germline V gene.

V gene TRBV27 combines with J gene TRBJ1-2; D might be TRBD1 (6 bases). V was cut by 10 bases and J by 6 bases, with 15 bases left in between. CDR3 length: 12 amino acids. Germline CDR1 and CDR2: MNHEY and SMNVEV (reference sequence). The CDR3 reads CATTGGGNGYTF. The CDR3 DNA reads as TGTGCCACCACCGGCGGGGGCAATGGCTACACCTTC.

Here the CDR3 DNA reads TGTGCCAGCAGTTACTCCGACAGGGTCAGGACCGGGGAGCTGTTTTTT. Its translation is CASSYSDRVRTGELFF. The chain recombines TRBV6-6 with TRBJ2-2; 7 bases fit TRBD1. Germline CDR1 is MNHNY and CDR2 is SVGAGI (reference sequence). Trimming at V came to 0 bases and at J to 5 bases, leaving 6 bases not matched to a gene. The CDR3 has 16 amino acids.

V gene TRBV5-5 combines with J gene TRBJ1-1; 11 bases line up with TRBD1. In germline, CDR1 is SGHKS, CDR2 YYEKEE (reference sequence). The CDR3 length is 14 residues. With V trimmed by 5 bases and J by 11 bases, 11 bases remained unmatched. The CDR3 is CASRAGQGANRAFF. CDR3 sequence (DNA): TGTGCCAGCAGGGCCGGACAGGGGGCGAACAGGGCTTTCTTT.